This T cell receptor (beta chain) was observed in a study of cytomegalovirus exposure and HLA in healthy donors. Whole-study findings and limits: A later analysis linked a missense DCLRE1C variant to TCR beta V- and J-gene trimming.

The PCR made use of 60 Vbeta and 13 Jbeta primers. Data came from immunoSEQ multiplex PCR; TCRdb stores just in-frame clones and leaves some out. The sample lists fewer than 150,000 clones; roughly 80% were seen once. Concerning this clone: Its target is not known.

This CDR3 has 14 amino acids. Germline V CDR1 and CDR2: SGHVS, FQNEAQ. Trimming took 1 base from V and 0 from J, leaving 4 bases between them. This chain links TRBV7-8 with TRBJ1-3; D is ambiguous. The specimen was PBMCs. This TCR derives from a man in his thirties or forties in good health and CMV-seronegative. The CDR3 is CASSLVSSGNTIYF. CDR3 nucleotide sequence: TGTGCCAGCAGCTTAGTGAGCTCTGGAAACACCATATATTTT.